This T cell receptor beta chain originates from a study of identical twins. Findings and limits, study-wide: Within twin pairs, the out-of-frame alpha sequences they shared showed excess low generation probability.

Each CDR3 protein is one row after TCRdb ran MiXCR on the 5' RACE reads. The sample carries 450,000 to 500,000 distinct CDR3 sequences, about 13% recorded once. Germline V gene lookup returns CDR1 ENHRY and CDR2 SYGVKD. V was cut by 6 bases and J by 10 bases, with 13 bases left in between. The CDR3 sequence is 13 residues long. This clonotype was detected only a few times. Its target is unknown. A further study also used this sample, focusing on yellow fever vaccine responses in identical twins. This second study notes: Twin vaccine T cell responses reportedly seemed partly convergent, partly personalized.

Sequenced sample: CD4+ T cells sorted from blood. The clonotype originates from a woman in her late teens or twenties in good health. The chain joins TRBV10-3 to TRBJ1-6; D is ambiguous. The CDR3 region has the DNA TGTGCCATCAGAACGGATAGCAGGTCACCCCTCCACTTT. This sequence encodes CAIRTDSRSPLHF.